Following are 3 T cell receptor beta chains from one sample sequenced in a study of blood T cell repertoires in COVID-19. Assay: immunoSEQ multiplex PCR; the TCRdb copy retains only in-frame clones and omits some. The sample holds some 270,000 clones; around 93% are singletons and the top ten take 2.8%. The sequenced sample consisted of PBMCs or T cells enriched from blood (not recorded which). The origin of the receptors is a man aged 40-49 years who had been exposed to COVID-19.

The chain employs TRBV18 and TRBJ1-5; a possible D gene is TRBD1 (6 bases). Germline-derived CDR1 and CDR2 are KGHSH and LQKENI. With 2 bases removed from V and 3 bases from J, the gap between germline ends came to 11 bases. The CDR3 sequence is 15 residues long. CDR3 DNA: TGTGCCAGCTCACCAAATACAGGGACCAATCAGCCCCAGCATTTT. It specifies CASSPNTGTNQPQHF.

The chain has TRBV27 and TRBJ1-4; 10 positions agree with TRBD1. Unmatched junction bases numbered 5, after V lost 8 bases and J lost 5 bases. The germline gives CDR1 MNHEY, CDR2 SMNVEV (reference sequence). The CDR3 consists of 14 residues. CDR3 residues: CASSWTGGNEKLFF. Here the CDR3 DNA reads TGTGCCAGCTCATGGACAGGGGGGAATGAAAAACTGTTTTTT.

The chain uses TRBV29-1 and TRBJ2-1, with 10 bases matching TRBD2. Germline V CDR1 and CDR2: SQVTM, ANQGSEA. V lost 5 bases and J lost 7; bases outside the gene matches: 11. This CDR3 spans 15 amino acids. CDR3 in DNA: TGCAGCGTTACAAAGCGGGAGGGCCTCTTAAATGAGCAGTTCTTC. Translating gives CSVTKREGLLNEQFF.